These 14 T cell receptor beta chains share one sample of origin, sequenced in a study of cytomegalovirus exposure and HLA in healthy donors. The PCR made use of 60 Vbeta and 13 Jbeta primers. Profiled with immunoSEQ multiplex PCR; TCRdb holds only in-frame clones, not every one. The sample yields some 190,000 clones, 86% seen once. The sample comprised PBMCs. Receptors originate from a woman aged 25-40 years in good health and CMV-seronegative.

This sequence joins TRBV19 and TRBJ2-3; TRBD2 matches 9 bases. V gave up 7 bases and J gave up 3 bases; unmatched junction bases: 8. Germline lookup yields CDR1 LNHDA and CDR2 SQIVND (reference sequence). The CDR3 runs to 15 residues. This CDR3 reads CASNGPAGGTDTQYF. DNA for the CDR3: TGTGCCAGTAATGGGCCAGCGGGAGGAACAGATACGCAGTATTTT.

The CDR3 nucleotides are TGTGCCAGCTCACCGGAGGCGGGTACCGGGGAGCTGTTTTTT. This translates into CASSPEAGTGELFF. The chain links TRBV18 to TRBJ2-2; D may be TRBD2 (5 bases). The CDR3 has 14 residues. Between the trimmed V and J ends, which lost 3 bases and 5 bases, there was a span of 10 bases. CDR1 and CDR2 (germline): KGHSH, LQKENI.

CDR3 amino acids: CASRPSGHPGEQFF. For the CDR3, the DNA is TGTGCCAGCAGACCAAGCGGGCACCCGGGGGAGCAGTTCTTC. The V and J genes are TRBV27 and TRBJ2-1; D is possibly TRBD2 (6 bases). CDR1 is MNHEY and CDR2 is SMNVEV in the germline V gene (reference sequence). This CDR3 is built from 14 residues. With 6 bases removed from V and 10 bases from J, the gap between germline ends came to 19 bases.

V gene TRBV6-5 combines with J gene TRBJ2-3; the D gene is possibly TRBD2 (7 bases). V dropped 7 bases and J dropped 0 bases, with 14 bases sitting between them. Looked up from germline, CDR1 is MNHEY and CDR2 is SVGAGI. The CDR3 spans 15 residues. CDR3 DNA sequence: TGTGCCAGCACCAGGGGAGGGTATAGCACAGATACGCAGTATTTT. Its protein product is CASTRGGYSTDTQYF.

Note on this clone: The same CDR3 arises from other DNA sequences in this sample as well. The gene calls are TRBV5-1 and TRBJ1-5, with 7 positions matching TRBD1. CDR3 length: 13 residues. Germline trimming cut 1 base from V and 5 bases from J; bases unmatched to any gene: 0. Germline assignment: CDR1 SGHRS and CDR2 YFSETQ. CDR3 residues: CASSLQGDQPQHF. The CDR3 DNA sequence: TGCGCCAGCAGCTTGCAGGGGGATCAGCCCCAGCATTTT.

The CDR3 nucleotides are TGCGCCAGCAGAACTCAGGGGGGTGTAGCGAACACTGAAGCTTTCTTT. It codes for CASRTQGGVANTEAFF. This sequence joins TRBV5-1 and TRBJ1-1; 7 bases align to TRBD1. The V segment lost 5 bases and the J segment 1 base; nucleotides outside the gene matches: 11. The germline V gene has CDR1 SGHRS and CDR2 YFSETQ. CDR3 size: 16 residues.

The chain employs TRBV29-1 and TRBJ2-6, with no clear D. V lost 5 bases and J lost 0, with 11 bases in between. The CDR3 is 15 residues long. The germline V gene has CDR1 SQVTM and CDR2 ANQGSEA. CDR3 in DNA: TGCAGCGTTTCTCTGTTTATCTCTGGGGCCAACGTCCTGACTTTC. This translates into CSVSLFISGANVLTF.

This clone was counted a single time. V and J are TRBV11-2 and TRBJ1-4; D is possibly TRBD1 (6 bases). Per the germline V gene, CDR1 is SGHAT and CDR2 is FQNNGV. CDR3 size: 16 residues. Trimming took 6 bases from V and 7 from J, leaving 21 bases between them. The CDR3 is CASRRSQGTRGEKLFF. CDR3 nucleotide sequence: TGTGCCAGCAGACGTTCCCAGGGGACCCGGGGTGAAAAACTGTTTTTT.

This chain uses TRBV11-3 with TRBJ2-1; 9 nucleotides line up with TRBD2. J lost 10 bases, V lost 3 bases, and 10 bases had no gene match. The CDR3 runs to 15 residues. The germline CDR1 and CDR2 sequences are SGHNT and YENEEA. The CDR3 DNA is TGTGCCAGCAGCTTGGGCGGGAGGGCCTTCGACGAGCAGTTCTTC. This translates into CASSLGGRAFDEQFF.

The gene calls are TRBV29-1 and TRBJ2-5, with 9 bases aligning to TRBD1. The CDR3 consists of 14 residues. Germline trimming cut 5 bases from V and 4 bases from J; bases unmatched to any gene: 8. Germline loops: CDR1 SQVTM, CDR2 ANQGSEA. The chain's CDR3 is CSVMGGQGRETQYF. Written as DNA, the CDR3 is TGCAGCGTTATGGGAGGACAGGGGAGAGAGACCCAGTACTTC.

The rearrangement links TRBV4-2 to TRBJ2-3, with D possibly being TRBD1 (6 bases). The CDR3 length is 18 residues. Germline V CDR1 and CDR2: LGHNA, YNFKEQ. Trimming cost V 0 bases and J 1 base, with 17 bases left between them. The CDR3 nucleotides are TGTGCCAGCAGCCAAGAGGAAGGAGCCGCAGGGGGCACAGATACGCAGTATTTT. Translating it yields CASSQEEGAAGGTDTQYF.

The chain links TRBV2 to TRBJ2-5; 8 bases are shared with TRBD2. Losses at the gene ends were 8 bases for V and 5 bases for J; bases not matched to a gene: 7. The CDR3 is 13 residues long. The V gene's germline CDR1 is SNHLY and CDR2 FYNNEI. The CDR3 DNA sequence: TGTGCCAGCGTCGGGGGGGCGGGGGAGACCCAGTACTTC. Amino acid sequence: CASVGGAGETQYF.

The rearrangement uses TRBV11-2 and TRBJ2-5; 7 bases agree with TRBD2. Unmatched junction bases numbered 10, after V lost 5 bases and J lost 4 bases. The germline gives CDR1 SGHAT, CDR2 FQNNGV. This CDR3 comprises 15 residues. CDR3 residues: CASSPRDGGGETQYF. The CDR3 region has the DNA TGTGCCAGCAGCCCCCGGGACGGCGGGGGAGAGACCCAGTACTTC.

The chain has TRBV5-1 and TRBJ2-7, with D perhaps TRBD1 (6 bases). The V end lost 4 bases, the J end lost 4 bases, and 18 bases lay between the germline ends. Germline V lookup: CDR1 SGHRS, CDR2 YFSETQ. The CDR3 has 15 residues. The CDR3 nucleotides are TGCGCCAGCAGCCCCGCCGGGACAAGAGGTTACGAGCAGTACTTC. Residues: CASSPAGTRGYEQYF.